This TCR beta chain was documented in a study of T cells after yellow fever vaccination. The CDR3 spans 15 residues. V lost 0 bases, J lost 3 bases, and 5 bases stayed unmatched. Germline CDR1 reads SGHRS; CDR2 reads YFSETQ. The authors made TCR cDNA by 5'RACE template switching, adding a universal primer site and UMIs. In TCRdb, the 5' RACE reads were re-called with MiXCR into one record per CDR3 protein. The sample records about 350,000 distinct CDR3 sequences, approximately 4% being singletons. This clonotype was counted many times. Material: PBMCs, obtained 5 days after the yellow fever booster vaccination. This TCR was sampled from a man aged 18 to 30 who received the YFV17D yellow fever vaccine. The rearrangement joins TRBV5-1 to TRBJ2-7, with TRBD1 matching 8 bases. The CDR3 spells CASSLGPGQGYEQYF. The CDR3 bases are TGCGCCAGCAGCTTGGGACCTGGACAGGGCTACGAGCAGTACTTC. Supplemented by reference TRBV5-1 and TRBJ2-7, the full variable domain reads KAGVTQTPRYLIKTRGQQVTLSCSPISGHRSVSWYQQTPGQGLQFLFEYFSETQRNKGNFPGRFSGRQFSNSRSEMNVSTLELGDSALYLCASSLGPGQGYEQYFGPGTRLTVT.